This T cell receptor beta chain was sequenced for a study of beta chain features in type 1 diabetes. Study-level points and caveats: Significant though moderate, a shortening of TCRB CDR3s appeared in all four CD4+ subsets of Type 1 diabetes patients.

Populations obtained by sorting all exceeded 95% purity. The sequenced template was cDNA made from the entire isolated RNA. Sequencing used immunoSEQ multiplex PCR; TCRdb keeps in-frame clones, though not all of them. The sample consists of about 260,000 clones, around 21% of them appearing once. The CDR3 runs to 14 residues. J was trimmed by 8 bases and V by 5 bases; bases with no gene match: 9. Per germline, CDR1 SQVTM and CDR2 ANQGSEA. Only a few counts were recorded for this clone. Its antigen is unidentified. The source of this sequence is a woman in her thirties or forties with type 1 diabetes. The rearrangement uses TRBV29-1 and TRBJ1-4; 9 nucleotides agree with TRBD1. Sequencing input: naive CD4+ T cells from blood. CDR3 sequence reads: CSVMRTGDAEKLFF. CDR3 coding DNA: TGCAGCGTTATGCGGACAGGGGACGCAGAAAAACTGTTTTTT.